This T cell receptor (beta chain) was sequenced for a study of shared clonotypes between healthy human individuals. Naive CD8 cells lacked CD45RO, underwent positive selection for CCR7 and left out terminally differentiated effector memory CD45RA+ cells. Findings and caveats of the study: Generation of non-shared clonotypes was less probable than generation of clonotypes shared by all four donors.

V was shortened by 5 bases and J by 1 base, with 15 bases between the two germline ends. The germline gives CDR1 SGHVS, CDR2 FNYEAQ. CDR3 length: 16 amino acids. Of note for this clone: Its antigen remains unidentified.

TCRdb's copy holds only in-frame clones and misses some; the assay was immunoSEQ multiplex PCR. The sample lists over 2,000,000 clones, approximately 92% occurring once. The chain recombines TRBV7-6 with TRBJ1-3; weak D call: TRBD1 (6 bases). Sequencing was carried out using naive CD8+ T cells from PBMCs. The sequence was collected from a man aged 18 to 29 in good health. Some clones in this sample may be carry-over from other donors' samples. The DNA for the CDR3 is TGTGCCAGCAGCCCGGGGGCCGCTAGTTCTGGAAACACCATATATTTT. Translating gives CASSPGAASSGNTIYF.